These T cell receptor beta chains were read from a single sample in a study of blood T cell repertoires in COVID-19. Profiled with immunoSEQ multiplex PCR; TCRdb holds only in-frame clones, not every one. The sample holds over 30,000 clones, 70% to 90% seen once. Sample: peripheral blood. The receptors derive from an elderly woman with active or convalescent COVID-19. Both conserved end residues are part of each CDR3. A D gene is named only where the DNA matches it firmly. The size field is filled for only some rows; it gives once, few, many or a size class.

v_gene: TRBV18; d_gene: TRBD2; abundance: NA; j_gene: TRBJ2-7; CDR3aa: CASSPAPGLEEEQYF; CDR3nt: TGTGCCAGCTCACCCGCACCGGGACTAGAAGAGGAGCAGTACTTC
v_gene: TRBV24-1; d_gene: NA; abundance: once; j_gene: TRBJ2-5; CDR3aa: CATSDSRDYQETQYF; CDR3nt: TGTGCCACCAGTGACTCCCGGGACTACCAAGAGACCCAGTACTTC
v_gene: TRBV6-5; d_gene: NA; abundance: NA; j_gene: TRBJ2-5; CDR3aa: CASSPQETQYF; CDR3nt: TGTGCCAGCAGTCCTCAAGAGACCCAGTACTTC
v_gene: TRBV27; d_gene: NA; abundance: NA; j_gene: TRBJ2-3; CDR3aa: CASSSDSADTQYF; CDR3nt: TGTGCCAGCAGTTCGGACTCCGCAGATACGCAGTATTTT
v_gene: TRBV27; d_gene: NA; abundance: NA; j_gene: TRBJ1-5; CDR3aa: CASSLGRAAQPQHF; CDR3nt: TGTGCCAGCAGTTTAGGCAGGGCGGCACAGCCCCAGCATTTT
v_gene: TRBV2; d_gene: NA; abundance: few; j_gene: TRBJ1-2; CDR3aa: CASSAQNYGYTF; CDR3nt: TGTGCCAGCAGTGCACAGAACTATGGCTACACCTTC
v_gene: TRBV10-3; d_gene: NA; abundance: NA; j_gene: TRBJ2-7; CDR3aa: CAAGKEVSYEQYF; CDR3nt: TGTGCCGCCGGTAAAGAGGTCTCCTACGAGCAGTACTTC
v_gene: TRBV23-1; d_gene: NA; abundance: few; j_gene: TRBJ2-7; CDR3aa: CAARRRGKGLYEQYF; CDR3nt: TGCGCCGCCCGCAGGAGGGGAAAGGGGCTCTACGAGCAGTACTTC
v_gene: TRBV3-1/TRBV3-2; d_gene: TRBD1; abundance: NA; j_gene: TRBJ2-7; CDR3aa: CASSQVPGQGYEQYF; CDR3nt: TGTGCCAGCAGCCAAGTCCCTGGACAGGGATACGAGCAGTACTTC
v_gene: TRBV10-3; d_gene: TRBD1; abundance: NA; j_gene: TRBJ2-2; CDR3aa: CAISGGQGAGELFF; CDR3nt: TGTGCCATCAGCGGCGGACAGGGGGCCGGGGAGCTGTTTTTT
v_gene: TRBV12-3/TRBV12-4; d_gene: TRBD1; abundance: NA; j_gene: TRBJ1-5; CDR3aa: CASNDRGVGAQHF; CDR3nt: TGTGCCAGCAACGACAGGGGAGTTGGGGCCCAGCATTTT